The 26 T cell receptor beta chains below come from one sample, sequenced in a study of vaccination and CD4 T cells after COVID-19 (dated by TCRdb to 2022 to 2024). The treatment or condition label, as the study defines it: approximately 9-day PBMC culture with coronavirus spike peptide pools or control peptides (ViraFEST assay). Library preparation was by PCR. The run used an Illumina iSeq 100. DNA from cultured CD4+ T cells was subjected to TCR sequencing with the Oncomine TCR Beta short-read assay at the Johns Hopkins FTIC core. The public reads were reprocessed in TCRdb via fastp at Q25 and MiXCR, keeping in-frame beta chains. Every entry covers one CDR3 protein and lists the most common genes and DNA from its rows. For this sample the table gives approximately 14,000 distinct CDR3 sequences, of which over 55% were detected only once. The ten largest clonotypes hold roughly 18% of the sample. For these receptors, no antigen is known.

The sample taken for sequencing was CD4+ T cells from blood, cultured in vitro. The origin of the receptors is a human donor who had recovered from COVID-19.

This chain links TRBV19 with TRBJ1-6; D unresolved. The germline V and J ends were trimmed by 7 bases and 9 bases, with 16 bases remaining between them. Germline loops: CDR1 LNHDA, CDR2 SQIVND (reference sequence). The CDR3 extends over 14 amino acids. The CDR3 DNA reads as TGTGCCAGTACCCTTAGGGCGTCGGCTTCACCCCTCCACTTT. Its translation: CASTLRASASPLHF.

In DNA form, the CDR3 reads TGTGCCAGCAGCCTAGCTCCGGGACAGCCCTATGGCTACACCTTC. Protein sequence: CASSLAPGQPYGYTF. The chain has TRBV6-1 and TRBJ1-2, with TRBD1 matching 7 bases. Germline V gene lookup returns CDR1 MNHNS and CDR2 SASEGT. After removal of 6 bases from V and 4 bases from J, the junction contained 11 bases not matched to a gene. This CDR3 comprises 15 residues.

V and J are TRBV20-1 and TRBJ2-7; D possibly corresponds to TRBD2 (5 bases). This CDR3 comprises 14 residues. Per germline, CDR1 DFQATT and CDR2 SNEGSKA (reference sequence). The V end lost 3 bases, the J end lost 3 bases, and 15 bases lay between the germline ends. The CDR3, as DNA: TGCAGTGCTAGGGAGCGGTTTCCACGCTACGAGCAGTACTTC. It yields the protein CSARERFPRYEQYF.

V is TRBV15 and J is TRBJ2-7; tentative D call: TRBD1 (7 bases). V lost 5 bases and J 1 base, leaving 18 bases between the germline ends. Per germline, CDR1 LNHNV and CDR2 YYDKDF (reference sequence). This CDR3 contains 16 residues. CDR3 DNA sequence: TGTGCCACCAGCGGAGGGGTCGGGACAGCATCCTACGAGCAGTACTTC. Residues: CATSGGVGTASYEQYF.

The gene calls are TRBV20-1 and TRBJ2-2; TRBD2 agrees at 13 bases. CDR3 size: 16 residues. V gave up 5 bases and J gave up 5 bases; unmatched junction bases: 8. CDR1 and CDR2 (germline): DFQATT, SNEGSKA (reference sequence). CDR3 loop: CSAAGLAGVRTGELFF. Here the CDR3 DNA reads TGCAGTGCTGCAGGACTAGCGGGAGTGCGTACCGGGGAGCTGTTTTTT.

Only one count was recorded for this clonotype. V and J are TRBV28 and TRBJ1-5; TRBD1 is a possible D gene (5 bases). Trimming removed 7 bases at V and 2 bases at J, with 9 bases between. CDR1 is MDHEN and CDR2 is SYDVKM in the germline V gene. This CDR3 is built from 13 residues. The CDR3 DNA reads TGTGCCAGCATCGGGGGGGGCAATCAGCCCCAGCATTTT. Translating it yields CASIGGGNQPQHF. The variable domain in full, with the rest retrieved from reference TRBV28 and TRBJ1-5, is DVKVTQSSRYLVKRTGEKVFLECVQDMDHENMFWYRQDPGLGLRLIYFSYDVKMKEKGDIPEGYSVSREKKERFSLILESASTNQTSMYLCASIGGGNQPQHFGDGTRLSIL.

Of note for this clonotype: The junction does not match germline at one end; this may be a read error. The rearrangement joins TRBV7-7 to TRBJ2-5; 8 nucleotides match TRBD1. CDR3 length: 14 amino acids. Germline CDR1 and CDR2: SSHAT and FNYEAQ (reference sequence). CDR3 bases: TGTGCTAGCAGCCCCGGGCAGGGGGCGGAGACCCAGTACTTC. It yields the protein CASSPGQGAETQYF. Full variable domain (missing parts from reference TRBV7-7 and TRBJ2-5): GAGVSQSPRYKVTKRGQDVTLRCDPISSHATLYWYQQALGQGPEFLTYFNYEAQPDKSGLPSDRFSAERPEGSISTLTIQRTEQRDSAMYRCASSPGQGAETQYFGPGTRLLVL.

CDR3 bases: TGTGCCTCAGGACTAGCGGGAGGTATCGGGGAGCTGTTTTTT. It codes for CASGLAGGIGELFF. The chain couples TRBV15 to TRBJ2-2; 14 bases align to TRBD2. Germline V gene sequence: CDR1 LNHNV, CDR2 YYDKDF (reference sequence). The CDR3 totals 14 residues. The trim removed 11 bases at V and 7 bases at J, leaving 6 bases unmatched.

This chain links TRBV7-2 with TRBJ1-3; a weak D match, TRBD1 (6 bases). Deletions cut 8 bases from V and 8 bases from J, with 19 bases between. This CDR3 is built from 14 residues. Germline values: CDR1 SGHTA, CDR2 FQGNSA. The CDR3 DNA follows: TGTGCCAGCCTTCGGTGGGGGCGCGTAGACACCATATATTTT. This gives the protein CASLRWGRVDTIYF.

The chain employs TRBV12-3 or TRBV12-4 and TRBJ2-7; the match to TRBD2 covers 9 bases. The CDR3 sequence is 15 residues long. Germline trimming cut 3 bases from V and 2 bases from J; bases unmatched to any gene: 5. The CDR3 nucleotides are TGTGCCAGCAGTTTTAGCGGGAGACCGCCCTACGAGCAGTACTTC. Protein sequence: CASSFSGRPPYEQYF.

A few counts support this clonotype. The chain uses TRBV19 and TRBJ1-2; 8 bases line up with TRBD1. V shed 8 bases, J shed 5 bases, and the junction held 13 bases outside the gene matches. Germline V lookup: CDR1 LNHDA, CDR2 SQIVND (reference sequence). The CDR3 length is 15 residues. Here the CDR3 reads CASANYRTGPYGYTF. The CDR3 coding sequence is TGTGCCAGTGCCAATTATAGGACAGGGCCTTATGGCTACACCTTC.

This clonotype was recorded only once. The chain combines TRBV12-3 or TRBV12-4 with TRBJ1-1; no clear D. The CDR3 contains 14 residues. V dropped 7 bases and J dropped 0 bases, with 12 bases sitting between them. In DNA form, the CDR3 reads TGTGCCAGCAAGTTAGGCGGAATGAACACTGAAGCTTTCTTT. Protein sequence: CASKLGGMNTEAFF.

The genes are TRBV7-2 and TRBJ2-7; 11 bases map to TRBD2. Germline V gene lookup returns CDR1 SGHTA and CDR2 FQGNSA. The CDR3 spans 14 residues. The junction had 2 bases not matched to a gene; V was cut back by 5 bases and J by 2 bases. CDR3 sequence reads: CASSHSGRAYEQYF. Here the CDR3 DNA reads TGTGCCAGCAGCCATAGCGGGAGGGCCTACGAGCAGTACTTC. Full variable domain (rest looked up from reference TRBV7-2 and TRBJ2-7): GAGVSQSPSNKVTEKGKDVELRCDPISGHTALYWYRQSLGQGLEFLIYFQGNSAPDKSGLPSDRFSAERTGGSVSTLTIQRTQQEDSAVYLCASSHSGRAYEQYFGPGTRLTVT.

The chain has TRBV11-2 and TRBJ2-5, with 8 bases identical to TRBD1. The CDR3 loop spans 14 amino acids. After removal of 5 bases from V and 2 bases from J, the junction contained 4 bases not matched to a gene. In germline, CDR1 is SGHAT, CDR2 FQNNGV. CDR3 DNA sequence: TGTGCCAGCAGCCGGAGGACAGGGCAAGAGACCCAGTACTTC. Translation gives CASSRRTGQETQYF. Full variable domain (outside the CDR3, taken from reference TRBV11-2 and TRBJ2-5): EAGVAQSPRYKIIEKRQSVAFWCNPISGHATLYWYQQILGQGPKLLIQFQNNGVVDDSQLPKDRFSAERLKGVDSTLKIQPAKLEDSAVYLCASSRRTGQETQYFGPGTRLLVL.

The rearrangement joins TRBV5-1 to TRBJ1-1, with 7 bases that match TRBD1. Per germline, CDR1 SGHRS and CDR2 YFSETQ. V shed 3 bases, J shed 1 base, and the junction held 12 bases outside the gene matches. The CDR3 sequence is 17 residues long. The CDR3 coding sequence is TGCGCCAGCAGCTGGACAGGACAGCTCCCCGCGAACACTGAAGCTTTCTTT. This gives the protein CASSWTGQLPANTEAFF.

The CDR3 reads CASSLSRGGVGANVLTF. Here the CDR3 DNA reads TGTGCCAGCAGTTTAAGCAGGGGAGGGGTTGGGGCCAACGTCCTGACTTTC. The chain combines TRBV28 with TRBJ2-6, with D possibly TRBD2 on 7 matching bases. V lost 2 bases and J 3 bases, leaving 14 bases between the germline ends. The germline gives CDR1 MDHEN, CDR2 SYDVKM. The CDR3 consists of 17 residues. Combining the CDR3 with reference TRBV28 and TRBJ2-6 gives the whole variable domain DVKVTQSSRYLVKRTGEKVFLECVQDMDHENMFWYRQDPGLGLRLIYFSYDVKMKEKGDIPEGYSVSREKKERFSLILESASTNQTSMYLCASSLSRGGVGANVLTFGAGSRLTVL.

With respect to this clonotype: This sequence may be a read error, since a much larger clone differs from it by one base. CDR3 in DNA: TGTGCCGGCAGCTTAGGTGGTGGGGTGGGGCAGCCCCAGCATTTT. It yields the protein CAGSLGGGVGQPQHF. The gene calls are TRBV7-6 and TRBJ1-5; D remains ambiguous. Germline CDR1 is SGHVS and CDR2 is FNYEAQ. The CDR3 sequence is 15 residues long.

This clonotype was observed once. This chain links TRBV19 with TRBJ2-2; 7 bases map to TRBD2. The CDR3 is 15 amino acids. V lost 6 bases and J lost 6; bases outside the gene matches: 10. CDR1 and CDR2 (germline): LNHDA, SQIVND (reference sequence). CDR3 bases: TGTGCCAGTAGCTACTGGGGGGGTGTGCCCGGGGAGCTGTTTTTT. Its translation: CASSYWGGVPGELFF.

J is TRBJ2-7 and V is TRBV20-1, with D hard to call. Per the germline V gene, CDR1 is DFQATT and CDR2 is SNEGSKA (reference sequence). V gave up 2 bases and J gave up 7 bases, with 15 bases separating them. CDR3 length: 13 amino acids. CDR3 sequence (DNA): TGCAGTGCTAGAAGACCTTCTTCGGGTGAGCAGTACTTC. It encodes CSARRPSSGEQYF.

This clonotype was recorded only once. V gene TRBV28 combines with J gene TRBJ2-1; no clear D gene. Trimming cost V 5 bases and J 4 bases, with 9 bases left between them. This CDR3 comprises 13 residues. The germline V gene encodes CDR1 MDHEN and CDR2 SYDVKM. The CDR3 spells CASSLKPYNEQFF. Written as DNA, the CDR3 is TGTGCCAGCAGTCTCAAACCGTACAATGAGCAGTTCTTC.

This chain links TRBV20-1 with TRBJ2-2; D unresolved. The V end was cut by 3 bases, the J end by 5 bases, with 7 bases between. The CDR3 runs 12 residues. Germline CDR1 reads DFQATT; CDR2 reads SNEGSKA (reference sequence). The CDR3 nucleotides read TGCAGTGCTAGGCTCGGAACCGGGGAGCTGTTTTTT. It is translated as CSARLGTGELFF.

This clonotype was recorded a few times. The rearrangement uses TRBV20-1 and TRBJ1-6; 10 bases line up with TRBD1. Per the germline V gene, CDR1 is DFQATT and CDR2 is SNEGSKA (reference sequence). J gave up 4 bases and V 0 bases, and 3 bases lay outside the gene matches. The CDR3 has 16 residues. The CDR3 nucleotides are TGCAGTGCTAGAGATCGGGACAGGGGATATAATTCACCCCTCCACTTT. This gives the protein CSARDRDRGYNSPLHF.

In this sample, this clonotype turned up once. The chain combines TRBV4-3 with TRBJ2-7; D is tentatively TRBD1 or TRBD2 (6 bases each). CDR3 length equals 17 residues. The V end was cut by 2 bases, the J end by 0 bases, with 17 bases between. Germline V lookup: CDR1 LGHNA, CDR2 YSLEER. The CDR3 region is CASSQIGGGSYSYEQYF. The CDR3, as DNA: TGCGCCAGCAGCCAAATAGGGGGAGGTTCTTACTCCTACGAGCAGTACTTC.

Here the CDR3 DNA reads TGTGCCAGTACCGCGCATGGACGGGGCCAAGAGACCCAGTACTTC. Translated: CASTAHGRGQETQYF. The genes are TRBV19 and TRBJ2-5; weak D call: TRBD2 (5 bases). The CDR3 sequence is 15 residues long. V shed 7 bases and J shed 1 base, with 16 bases lying between them. CDR1 is LNHDA and CDR2 is SQIVND in the germline V gene (reference sequence).

This clonotype was seen only a few times. The chain couples TRBV27 to TRBJ1-6, with a tentative D call TRBD1 (6 bases). Looked up from germline, CDR1 is MNHEY and CDR2 is SMNVEV (reference sequence). The germline V and J ends were trimmed by 0 bases and 4 bases, with 10 bases remaining between them. The CDR3 contains 16 residues. DNA for the CDR3: TGTGCCAGCAGTTTATCCTACAGGGATTATAATTCACCCCTCCACTTT. This sequence encodes CASSLSYRDYNSPLHF.

A single count supports this clonotype. This chain joins TRBV28 and TRBJ2-5; D unresolved. The CDR3 length is 15 residues. V was pared by 6 bases and J by 4 bases, with 18 bases between. Germline assignment: CDR1 MDHEN and CDR2 SYDVKM. In DNA form, the CDR3 reads TGTGCCAGCAGGGCACCTTGGGCAGGCGGAGAGACCCAGTACTTC. Its translation is CASRAPWAGGETQYF.